The subject of this entry is one TCR beta chain. The sample belongs to a study of blood T cell repertoires in COVID-19. Study background: Researchers got acute and convalescent COVID-19 samples from the United States, Italy and Spain.

The CDR3 has 14 amino acids. The ends were cut back, 2 bases at V and 2 bases at J, with 9 bases in the middle. CDR1 and CDR2 (germline): SGHAT, FQNNGV. Measured with immunoSEQ multiplex PCR; TCRdb has only the in-frame clones, and not every one. The table lists tens of thousands of clones, about 83% of them singletons. This chain links TRBV11-2 with TRBJ1-1, with a possible D match to TRBD1 (5 bases). This TCR derives from a woman aged 60-75 years with COVID-19, enrolled during active disease. Sequencing was carried out using peripheral blood. CDR3 protein: CASSLRQLNTEAFF. CDR3 sequence (DNA): TGTGCCAGCAGCTTAAGACAGTTAAACACTGAAGCTTTCTTT.